The T cell receptor (beta chain) described here comes from a study of T cell repertoires in cytomegalovirus infection. Study background: Public TCR beta signature analysis indicated the presence of both CMV infection and matching HLA type.

TCRdb recomputed calls from the reads with MiXCR, one row per CDR3 protein. Seen here are around 740,000 distinct CDR3 sequences, 35% observed once, and the top ten hold 2.5% to 3.5%. The CDR3 loop spans 14 amino acids. The germline V gene encodes CDR1 MNHEY and CDR2 SMNVEV (reference sequence). The ends lost 7 bases at V and 5 bases at J; junction bases unmatched: 8. The rearrangement joins TRBV27 to TRBJ2-1, with 7 bases aligning to TRBD2. Sequencing was carried out using PBMCs. This clonotype was sampled from a human donor in good health (CMV status not recorded). Some clones in this sample may be carry-over from other donors' samples. CDR3: CASTLRRGNNEQFF. The CDR3 DNA reads as TGTGCCAGCACCCTTCGGCGGGGGAACAATGAGCAGTTCTTC.